This T cell receptor beta chain was captured by sequencing in a study of OX40 agonist ivuxolimab in advanced cancers. On the study more broadly: Ivuxolimab, an agonist antibody against OX40 (CD134), was given to patients. Among those enrolled, mean age was 60 years (range about 23 to 79) and about 79% were male.

Germline V lookup: CDR1 MNHEY, CDR2 SMNVEV (reference sequence). The V end lost 8 bases, the J end lost 4 bases, and 15 bases lay between the germline ends. The CDR3 extends over 14 amino acids. Sequencing used immunoSEQ multiplex PCR; TCRdb keeps in-frame clones, though not all of them. The sample holds tens of thousands of clones, roughly 89% seen once. This clone was counted once. Its antigen is still unknown. Study findings and constraints: Among T cells, CD8+ cells averaged more expanded clones than CD4+ cells.

The chain has TRBV27 and TRBJ1-3; TRBD1 is a possible D gene (5 bases). The sequencing used CD4+ or CD8+ T cells sorted from blood, collected in a trial of the OX40 agonist ivuxolimab. The source of this sequence is an adult with an advanced solid tumor such as melanoma, head and neck, liver or kidney cancer. CDR3 bases: TGTGCCAGCGCTTTCCGGGGCCCCGGAAACACCATATATTTT. It is translated as CASAFRGPGNTIYF.